This T cell receptor (beta chain) is drawn from a study of Graves' ophthalmopathy and Graves' hyperthyroidism. Study-wide findings and caveats: The majority of expanded thyroid clonotypes above 0.001 frequency also occurred in blood.

Using RNA transcripts, the TCR beta CDR3 regions were amplified. First-round RT-PCR employed HTBI primers, with a second-round multiplex PCR after it. TCRdb re-called the multiplex PCR reads with MiXCR, one entry per CDR3 protein. This sample has about 640,000 distinct CDR3 sequences, with roughly 41% found just once. On this clonotype: What it binds is not known.

Presentation of ophthalmopathy in the donors involved moderate-to-severe activity, CAS ≥3, NOSPECS ≥4 and a duration under 3 months. Diagnosis was based on clinical symptoms, serum thyroxine, TRAb, thyroid ultrasound and orbital computed tomography. PBMCs were isolated by Ficoll-Paque density gradient centrifugation, using about 9.5 ml of fresh peripheral blood as the starting material. The clonotype comes from an adult man with Graves' ophthalmopathy. Sequencing was carried out using peripheral blood.

The CDR3 region has the DNA TGTGCCAGCAGCTCGACTCCCAGGGACGAGCAGTACTTC. It encodes CASSSTPRDEQYF. The chain has TRBV7-2 and TRBJ2-7; a weak D match, TRBD1 (5 bases). Looked up from germline, CDR1 is SGHTA and CDR2 is FQGNSA. The CDR3 is 13 residues long. With 4 bases removed from V and 5 bases from J, the gap between germline ends came to 12 bases.